The 14 T cell receptor beta chains given below trace back to one sample, sequenced in a study of CD8+ T cells in alopecia areata. RNA was extracted and reverse transcribed into cDNA as the sequencing template. Profiled with immunoSEQ multiplex PCR; TCRdb holds only in-frame clones, not every one. The data contain 250,000 or so clones, around two thirds of them seen just once; the ten biggest clones take up more than 0.95%. Here the sequenced sample was CD4+ T cells sorted from blood, taken at week 0. The receptors here all came from a human donor with alopecia areata.

V and J are TRBV7-8 and TRBJ1-2, with 9 positions matching TRBD1. The CDR3 is made up of 16 amino acids. The trim removed 0 bases at V and 5 bases at J, leaving 7 bases unmatched. Germline V gives CDR1 SGHVS, CDR2 FQNEAQ. CDR3 region: CASSLAPGQGPYGYTF. Written as DNA, the CDR3 is TGTGCCAGCAGCTTAGCGCCGGGACAGGGACCTTATGGCTACACCTTC.

The chain is built from TRBV30 and TRBJ1-4; D is undetermined. The germline V and J ends were trimmed by 3 bases and 10 bases, with 15 bases remaining between them. The CDR3 is made up of 13 amino acids. Per the germline V gene, CDR1 is GTSNPN and CDR2 is SVGIG (reference sequence). The DNA for the CDR3 is TGTGCCTGGAGCCGAACCAACGGAGGAAAACTGTTTTTT. Translating gives CAWSRTNGGKLFF.

V and J are TRBV25-1 and TRBJ1-2; D unclear. Trimming removed 5 bases from V and 8 bases from J, with 15 bases in between. CDR1 is MGHDK, CDR2 SYGVNS, per germline. The CDR3 contains 13 residues. DNA of the CDR3: TGTGCCAGCAGTACCCGGGGAGGGTCGGGCTACACCTTC. This sequence encodes CASSTRGGSGYTF.

This clone has only one observation. The chain's CDR3 is CASSLRGADQPQHF. As DNA, the CDR3 is TGTGCCAGCAGTTTACGGGGAGCGGATCAGCCCCAGCATTTT. J is TRBJ1-5 and V is TRBV27; D remains ambiguous. Trimming removed 2 bases at V and 5 bases at J, with 10 bases between. The CDR3 length is 14 residues. Germline V gene data show CDR1 as MNHEY and CDR2 as SMNVEV (reference sequence).

The J gene is TRBJ2-5, the V gene TRBV11-2, with unresolved D. V dropped 3 bases and J dropped 0 bases, with 8 bases sitting between them. Looked up from germline, CDR1 is SGHAT and CDR2 is FQNNGV. The CDR3 is 14 residues long. In nucleotides, the CDR3 is TGTGCCAGCAGCTTTACGACTCACCAAGAGACCCAGTACTTC. It translates to CASSFTTHQETQYF.

V gene TRBV29-1 combines with J gene TRBJ2-1, with D maybe TRBD2 (6 bases). The CDR3 covers 10 residues. Between the trimmed V and J ends, which lost 3 bases and 10 bases, there was a span of 7 bases. The V gene's germline CDR1 is SQVTM and CDR2 ANQGSEA. This CDR3 reads CSVDRGEQFF. CDR3 nucleotides: TGCAGCGTTGATCGGGGGGAGCAGTTCTTC.

This clone was seen more than once but under ten times. CDR3 amino acids: CASSLGDLYGYTF. As DNA, the CDR3 is TGCGCCAGCAGCTTGGGGGACCTCTATGGCTACACCTTC. The genes are TRBV5-1 and TRBJ1-2; possible D gene TRBD1, 5 bases. The CDR3 contains 13 residues. Per germline, CDR1 SGHRS and CDR2 YFSETQ. The ends were cut back, 0 bases at V and 4 bases at J, with 7 bases in the middle.

The chain combines TRBV6-5 with TRBJ2-1, with TRBD1 matching over 7 bases. The CDR3 extends over 14 amino acids. Per germline, CDR1 MNHEY and CDR2 SVGAGI. J was trimmed by 3 bases and V by 7 bases; bases with no gene match: 6. In nucleotides, the CDR3 is TGTGCCAGCAAAGACAGGGCTATCTACAATGAGCAGTTCTTC. Its translation: CASKDRAIYNEQFF.

The genes are TRBV5-4 and TRBJ2-1; TRBD1 might be the D (5 bases). The length of the CDR3 is 14 residues. Germline V gene lookup returns CDR1 SGHNT and CDR2 YYREEE (reference sequence). V shed 4 bases and J shed 9 bases, with 17 bases lying between them. The CDR3 protein is CASSVKQVSGEQFF. CDR3 sequence (DNA): TGTGCCAGCAGCGTAAAACAGGTTTCTGGTGAGCAGTTCTTC.

This rearrangement joins TRBV30 to TRBJ1-5; 9 bases agree with TRBD1. The CDR3 has 15 residues. CDR1 is GTSNPN, CDR2 SVGIG, per germline (reference sequence). V lost 0 bases and J lost 6; bases outside the gene matches: 6. The CDR3 sequence: CAWSVLDRGGQPQHF. CDR3 sequence (DNA): TGTGCCTGGAGTGTCCTGGACAGGGGTGGTCAGCCCCAGCATTTT.

The V gene is TRBV30, the J gene TRBJ2-3; D is perhaps TRBD1 (6 bases). The germline V gene has CDR1 GTSNPN and CDR2 SVGIG (reference sequence). This CDR3 has 14 residues. V was shortened by 0 bases and J by 3 bases, with 10 bases between the two germline ends. Here the CDR3 reads CAWSVGRGTDTQYF. CDR3 coding DNA: TGTGCCTGGAGTGTGGGCAGGGGAACAGATACGCAGTATTTT.

This clone was seen more than once but under ten times. This chain connects TRBV29-1 to TRBJ2-3; 13 bases are shared with TRBD2. The germline gives CDR1 SQVTM, CDR2 ANQGSEA. This CDR3 comprises 15 residues. J was trimmed by 2 bases and V by 5 bases; bases with no gene match: 4. The CDR3 sequence is CSVMTSGGNTDTQYF. In DNA form, the CDR3 reads TGCAGCGTTATGACTAGCGGGGGGAACACAGATACGCAGTATTTT.

The chain couples TRBV7-8 to TRBJ2-1; the D gene could be TRBD1 or TRBD2 (7 bases each). This CDR3 has 14 amino acids. The ends were cut back, 7 bases at V and 2 bases at J, with 12 bases in the middle. Germline values: CDR1 SGHVS, CDR2 FQNEAQ. The CDR3 spells CASIRGGPYNEQFF. CDR3 DNA sequence: TGTGCCAGCATCAGGGGGGGGCCCTACAATGAGCAGTTCTTC.

The chain joins TRBV29-1 to TRBJ2-7; TRBD1 matches at 8 bases. The CDR3 extends over 13 amino acids. The V segment lost 4 bases and the J segment 1 base; nucleotides outside the gene matches: 3. Germline assignment: CDR1 SQVTM and CDR2 ANQGSEA. The CDR3, as DNA: TGCAGCGTTGGACAGGGGCGTTCCTACGAGCAGTACTTC. It codes for CSVGQGRSYEQYF.